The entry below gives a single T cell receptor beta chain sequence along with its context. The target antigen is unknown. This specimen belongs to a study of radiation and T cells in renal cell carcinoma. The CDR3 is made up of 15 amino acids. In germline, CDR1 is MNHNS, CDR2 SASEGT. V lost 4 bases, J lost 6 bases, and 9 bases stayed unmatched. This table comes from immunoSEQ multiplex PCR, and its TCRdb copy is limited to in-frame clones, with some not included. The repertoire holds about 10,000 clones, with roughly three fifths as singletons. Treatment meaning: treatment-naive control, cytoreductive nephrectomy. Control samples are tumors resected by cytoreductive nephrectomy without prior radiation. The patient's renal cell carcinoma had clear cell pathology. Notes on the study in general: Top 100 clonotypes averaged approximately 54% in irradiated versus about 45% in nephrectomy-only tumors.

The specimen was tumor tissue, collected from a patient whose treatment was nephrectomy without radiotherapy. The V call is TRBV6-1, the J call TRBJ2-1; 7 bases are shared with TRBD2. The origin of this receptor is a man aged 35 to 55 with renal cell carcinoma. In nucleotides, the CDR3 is TGTGCCAGCAGTGGCCCGGGAGGTAACGGCAATGAGCAGTTCTTC. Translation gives CASSGPGGNGNEQFF.